These 32 T cell receptor beta chains came from one sample sequenced in a study of blood T cell repertoires in COVID-19. This table comes from immunoSEQ multiplex PCR, and its TCRdb copy is limited to in-frame clones, with some not included. The sample has 200,000 to 250,000 clones; around nine tenths are singletons. Material for sequencing was peripheral blood. Receptors originate from a woman aged 65 to 85 with active or convalescent COVID-19.

There are a few counts of this clone. This sequence joins TRBV7-9 and TRBJ1-2; D is undetermined. Germline values: CDR1 SEHNR, CDR2 FQNEAQ (reference sequence). Trimming cost V 6 bases and J 3 bases, with 8 bases left between them. The CDR3 loop spans 12 amino acids. The CDR3 bases are TGTGCCAGCAGGAGATTTGACTATGGCTACACCTTC. Protein: CASRRFDYGYTF.

This clone was observed a handful of times. The rearrangement joins TRBV11-2 to TRBJ1-2; D possibly corresponds to TRBD1 (6 bases). Trimming pared 4 bases from V and 6 bases from J, leaving 15 bases between. CDR1 SGHAT and CDR2 FQNNGV come from the germline V gene. This CDR3 has 14 amino acids. The CDR3 coding sequence is TGTGCCAGCAGCTCGAACGGCAGGGGCAATGGCTACACCTTC. Its translation is CASSSNGRGNGYTF.

The chain links TRBV7-8 to TRBJ2-1, with 7 bases identical to TRBD2. With 4 bases clipped from V and 0 bases from J, the junction kept 21 bases outside the gene matches. The CDR3 spans 21 residues. Germline CDR1 and CDR2: SGHVS and FQNEAQ. The CDR3, as DNA: TGTGCCAGCAGCTCCCCTACGGGAACCGGGGGGTCCGACGCCTCCTACAATGAGCAGTTCTTC. It encodes CASSSPTGTGGSDASYNEQFF.

The CDR3 nucleotides are TGTGCCAGCGGCCGGAAAGGGACAGGAGCCCACGAGCAGTACTTC. It translates to CASGRKGTGAHEQYF. The chain employs TRBV6-5 and TRBJ2-7, with 8 bases fitting TRBD1. V gave up 8 bases and J gave up 5 bases; unmatched junction bases: 14. The CDR3 runs 15 residues. The germline gives CDR1 MNHEY, CDR2 SVGAGI.

This rearrangement joins TRBV5-6 to TRBJ1-4; TRBD1 might be the D (5 bases). The germline CDR1 and CDR2 sequences are SGHDT and YYEEEE. The CDR3 is 14 amino acids. V shed 7 bases and J shed 8 bases, with 18 bases lying between them. The CDR3 is CASALGTGQEKLFF. CDR3 DNA: TGTGCCAGCGCACTCGGTACAGGTCAGGAAAAACTGTTTTTT.

The chain has TRBV12-5 and TRBJ2-2; TRBD2 is a possible D gene (5 bases). Germline V gene data show CDR1 as LGHNT and CDR2 as FRNRAP. The CDR3 covers 14 residues. The germline V and J ends were trimmed by 3 bases and 4 bases, with 9 bases remaining between them. CDR3 loop: CASGFWGVTGELFF. The DNA of the CDR3 is TGTGCTAGTGGTTTCTGGGGAGTCACCGGGGAGCTGTTTTTT.

The chain joins TRBV7-2 to TRBJ1-6, with D possibly matching TRBD1 (5 bases). The CDR3 is made up of 12 amino acids. Germline V gene lookup returns CDR1 SGHTA and CDR2 FQGNSA. V lost 5 bases and J 14 bases, leaving 13 bases between the germline ends. The CDR3 bases are TGTGCCAGCAGCCACCCTGGGGGGGCCCTCCACTTT. Translation gives CASSHPGGALHF.

J is TRBJ1-5 and V is TRBV6-7; D gene ambiguous. TRBV6-7 is noted as an ORF with a role that remains uncertain. This CDR3 has 14 residues. Trimming stripped 1 base from V and 0 bases from J, with 4 bases between. The CDR3 nucleotides read TGTGCCAGCAGTTACTTTAGTAGCAATCAGCCCCAGCATTTT. Amino acids: CASSYFSSNQPQHF.

This rearrangement joins TRBV19 to TRBJ2-7; maybe TRBD1 (6 bases). This CDR3 spans 15 amino acids. V gave up 5 bases and J gave up 5 bases, with 19 bases separating them. Germline V gives CDR1 LNHDA, CDR2 SQIVND (reference sequence). CDR3 loop: CASSPPLGQSHEQYF. CDR3 DNA sequence: TGTGCCAGTAGTCCTCCGTTAGGACAGAGCCACGAGCAGTACTTC.

This clone was seen only a few times. The rearrangement links TRBV7-2 to TRBJ1-2, with unresolved D. Trimming shortened V by 5 bases and J by 2 bases, and 9 bases separated the two germline ends. This CDR3 region has 13 residues. Germline V gene sequence: CDR1 SGHTA, CDR2 FQGNSA. CDR3 nucleotides: TGTGCCAGCAGCCCTGCGAGGAACTATGGCTACACCTTC. Its translation is CASSPARNYGYTF.

The V gene is TRBV12-3 or TRBV12-4, the J gene TRBJ1-2; TRBD1 agrees at 7 bases. This CDR3 spans 11 amino acids. V was pared by 6 bases and J by 8 bases, with 3 bases of the junction left unmatched. DNA of the CDR3: TGTGCCAGCAGACGACAGGGAGGCTACACCTTC. It translates to CASRRQGGYTF.

The chain joins TRBV27 to TRBJ2-3, with D hard to call. V gave up 3 bases and J gave up 4 bases, with 8 bases separating them. In germline, CDR1 is MNHEY, CDR2 SMNVEV (reference sequence). The CDR3 is 13 residues long. CDR3 nucleotides: TGTGCCAGCAGTTTCTCGATAGCAGATACGCAGTATTTT. Its protein product is CASSFSIADTQYF.

This chain uses TRBV5-8 with TRBJ1-4; 10 positions agree with TRBD1. This CDR3 has 15 residues. Germline-derived CDR1 and CDR2 are SGHTS and YDEGEE. With 4 bases clipped from V and 9 bases from J, the junction kept 9 bases outside the gene matches. The CDR3 here is CASSGRQGASQKLFF. Here the CDR3 DNA reads TGTGCCAGCAGCGGGCGACAGGGGGCAAGTCAAAAACTGTTTTTT.

V and J are TRBV27 and TRBJ1-3; 12 bases are shared with TRBD1. The V segment lost 6 bases and the J segment 6 bases; nucleotides outside the gene matches: 9. Germline CDR1 is MNHEY and CDR2 is SMNVEV (reference sequence). This CDR3 has 16 residues. CDR3 protein: CASRGRDRGLENTIYF. CDR3 bases: TGTGCCAGCAGGGGCCGGGACAGGGGGCTAGAAAACACCATATATTTT.

This clone occurred a few times. The chain links TRBV6-5 to TRBJ1-1; the D gene is possibly TRBD1 (5 bases). The germline gives CDR1 MNHEY, CDR2 SVGAGI. The CDR3 contains 15 residues. The V end was cut by 1 base, the J end by 4 bases, with 13 bases between. CDR3: CASSYFRVRGTEAFF. CDR3 sequence (DNA): TGTGCCAGCAGTTACTTCAGGGTGCGAGGCACTGAAGCTTTCTTT.

This clone came up a few times. J is TRBJ1-1 and V is TRBV27, with a weak D call TRBD1 (5 bases). Per germline, CDR1 MNHEY and CDR2 SMNVEV (reference sequence). The CDR3 has 15 amino acids. V was pared by 6 bases and J by 0 bases, with 14 bases between. The CDR3 loop reads CASSPWGEMNTEAFF. The CDR3 DNA sequence: TGTGCCAGCAGCCCTTGGGGGGAAATGAACACTGAAGCTTTCTTT.

The genes are TRBV5-4 and TRBJ2-2; possibly TRBD1 for D (6 bases). The length of the CDR3 is 15 residues. Trimming took off 3 bases at V and 2 bases at J, with 11 bases between the two ends. In germline, CDR1 is SGHNT, CDR2 YYREEE (reference sequence). The DNA for the CDR3 is TGTGCCAGCAGCTCTTACAGGGTAAACACCGGGGAGCTGTTTTTT. This translates into CASSSYRVNTGELFF.

The rearrangement uses TRBV19 and TRBJ1-6, with D possibly matching TRBD1 (6 bases). V shed 7 bases and J shed 3 bases, with 13 bases lying between them. CDR1 is LNHDA and CDR2 is SQIVND in the germline V gene (reference sequence). The CDR3 contains 15 residues. CDR3 sequence: CASTIKDSYNSPLHF. The DNA of the CDR3 is TGTGCCAGTACAATCAAGGACAGCTATAATTCACCCCTCCACTTT.

The chain joins TRBV15 to TRBJ2-7; 7 nucleotides agree with TRBD1. Trimming at V came to 5 bases and at J to 0 bases, leaving 1 base not matched to a gene. CDR3 size: 13 residues. CDR1 is LNHNV and CDR2 is YYDKDF in the germline V gene (reference sequence). CDR3 in amino acids: CATSRDSSYEQYF. As DNA, the CDR3 is TGTGCCACCAGCCGGGACAGCTCCTACGAGCAGTACTTC.

V gene TRBV10-3 combines with J gene TRBJ1-2; 7 bases fit TRBD1. Germline values: CDR1 ENHRY, CDR2 SYGVKD. After removal of 10 bases from V and 6 bases from J, the junction contained 11 bases not matched to a gene. This CDR3 has 13 residues. The CDR3 DNA reads TGTGCCACGATTGACAGGGCAGGGGATGGCTACACCTTC. It yields the protein CATIDRAGDGYTF.

The chain carries TRBV12-3 or TRBV12-4 and TRBJ1-5; D is unresolved. V dropped 2 bases and J dropped 4 bases, with 6 bases sitting between them. This CDR3 is 13 amino acids long. CDR3 sequence (DNA): TGTGCCAGCAGTTTACGGGAAAATCAGCCCCAGCATTTT. This encodes CASSLRENQPQHF.

The CDR3 loop is CASRTHTGSPLHF. The CDR3, as DNA: TGTGCCAGCAGGACTCACACGGGGTCACCCCTCCACTTT. This rearrangement joins TRBV6-5 to TRBJ1-6, with D unresolved. The CDR3 length is 13 residues. Germline V gene data show CDR1 as MNHEY and CDR2 as SVGAGI. The V end lost 6 bases, the J end lost 10 bases, and 13 bases lay between the germline ends.

Written as DNA, the CDR3 is TGTGCCAGCAGTTTCGTAGGGGTCTACATTAGCGGCTACACCTTC. This codes for CASSFVGVYISGYTF. This sequence joins TRBV28 and TRBJ1-2; TRBD1 might be the D (5 bases). The CDR3 runs 15 residues. Looked up from germline, CDR1 is MDHEN and CDR2 is SYDVKM. Trimming cost V 3 bases and J 8 bases, with 19 bases left between them.

V is TRBV6-5 and J is TRBJ1-1; D is unclear. CDR3 size: 13 residues. The germline CDR1 and CDR2 sequences are MNHEY and SVGAGI. Trimming took 2 bases from V and 4 from J, leaving 8 bases between them. The CDR3 sequence: CASSYRAATEAFF. CDR3 in DNA: TGTGCCAGCAGTTACCGAGCTGCCACTGAAGCTTTCTTT.

The CDR3: CASSLVQKSEQFF. The CDR3 DNA follows: TGTGCCAGCAGCTTAGTCCAAAAGAGTGAGCAGTTCTTC. The chain has TRBV7-3 and TRBJ2-1; D unclear. CDR1 is SGHTA and CDR2 is FQGTGA in the germline V gene. This CDR3 has 13 residues. Trimming stripped 2 bases from V and 9 bases from J, with 11 bases between.

The rearrangement links TRBV2 to TRBJ2-7; D is possibly TRBD2 (5 bases). V dropped 6 bases and J dropped 3 bases, with 15 bases sitting between them. From germline, CDR1 is SNHLY and CDR2 FYNNEI. The CDR3 extends over 14 amino acids. This CDR3 reads CASRGSVGVYEQYF. In DNA form, the CDR3 reads TGTGCCAGCAGGGGGTCCGTCGGGGTCTACGAGCAGTACTTC.

V gene TRBV9 combines with J gene TRBJ2-7; 9 bases agree with TRBD1. CDR1 is SGDLS and CDR2 is YYNGEE in the germline V gene. V was clipped by 4 bases and J by 4 bases; unmatched bases: 9. The CDR3 has 15 residues. Here the CDR3 DNA reads TGTGCCAGCAGCCCAGCCTACAGGGGGCATTACGAGCAGTACTTC. It is translated as CASSPAYRGHYEQYF.

The chain is built from TRBV10-3 and TRBJ1-3; D is perhaps TRBD1 (6 bases). Per the germline V gene, CDR1 is ENHRY and CDR2 is SYGVKD. This CDR3 is built from 16 residues. Trimming pared 9 bases from V and 0 bases from J, leaving 18 bases between. CDR3 coding DNA: TGTGCCATTCTTGGCGAGACAGGTTTCTCTGGAAACACCATATATTTT. Translated, it gives CAILGETGFSGNTIYF.

The J gene is TRBJ1-5, the V gene TRBV29-1, with 7 bases matching TRBD1. J was trimmed by 4 bases and V by 5 bases; bases with no gene match: 5. In germline, CDR1 is SQVTM, CDR2 ANQGSEA. This CDR3 is built from 13 residues. The chain's CDR3 is CSVQGDRNQPQHF. For the CDR3, the DNA is TGCAGCGTTCAGGGGGACAGAAATCAGCCCCAGCATTTT.

Of note for this clone: Other DNA sequences within the sample encode an identical CDR3. CDR3 amino acids: CASSLQETQYF. The CDR3 DNA sequence: TGCGCCAGCAGCCTCCAAGAGACCCAGTACTTC. The J gene is TRBJ2-5, the V gene TRBV5-1; D ambiguous. Trimming removed 4 bases at V and 1 base at J, with 2 bases between. Germline V gene data show CDR1 as SGHRS and CDR2 as YFSETQ. There are 11 residues in the CDR3.

The chain is built from TRBV19 and TRBJ2-6; D gene ambiguous. CDR1 is LNHDA, CDR2 SQIVND, per germline (reference sequence). The CDR3 contains 16 residues. Between the trimmed V and J ends, which lost 5 bases and 0 bases, there was a span of 11 bases. In DNA form, the CDR3 reads TGTGCCAGTAGTGAGGTCGGTCGCTCTGGGGCCAACGTCCTGACTTTC. This translates into CASSEVGRSGANVLTF.

The J gene is TRBJ2-2, the V gene TRBV5-6, with D possibly being TRBD2 (5 bases). The CDR3 has 15 amino acids. Trimming shortened V by 9 bases and J by 6 bases, and 21 bases separated the two germline ends. The V gene's germline CDR1 is SGHDT and CDR2 YYEEEE. Here the CDR3 reads CATSSSDSRAGELFF. In nucleotides, the CDR3 is TGTGCCACCTCCAGCTCGGACTCAAGAGCCGGGGAGCTGTTTTTT. The entire variable domain, with the rest obtained from reference TRBV5-6 and TRBJ2-2, is as follows: DAGVTQSPTHLIKTRGQQVTLRCSPKSGHDTVSWYQQALGQGPQFIFQYYEEEERQRGNFPDRFSGHQFPNYSSELNVNALLLGDSALYLCATSSSDSRAGELFFGEGSRLTVL.